These 15 T cell receptor beta chains were sequenced from one sample in a study of blood T cells in healthy people across ages. Primers used in a second PCR of about 7 to 12 cycles were a sample-barcoded 5' primer and a J-beta primer mix. TCRdb recomputed calls from the 5' RACE reads with MiXCR, one row per CDR3 protein. The sample has about 1.8 million distinct CDR3 sequences, 40% to 55% seen once; the top ten hold less than 2.5%. Sequenced: blood. These receptors were obtained from a woman in her 40s in good health.

This clonotype was seen only a few times. The chain uses TRBV5-1 and TRBJ2-1; the match to TRBD1 covers 8 bases. The CDR3 is made up of 14 amino acids. V trimming: 4 bases; J trimming: 3 bases; junction bases outside the gene matches: 3. Germline CDR1 SGHRS, CDR2 YFSETQ. The CDR3 DNA follows: TGCGCCAGCAGCGGGGGGACAGGCTACAATGAGCAGTTCTTC. Translating gives CASSGGTGYNEQFF.

The V gene is TRBV5-6, the J gene TRBJ2-5; D may be TRBD1 or TRBD2 (5 bases each). The germline V gene has CDR1 SGHDT and CDR2 YYEEEE. Trimming shortened V by 5 bases and J by 5 bases, and 10 bases separated the two germline ends. CDR3 size: 12 residues. The CDR3 nucleotides are TGTGCCAGCAGACGCGAGGGGGAGACCCAGTACTTC. Its protein is CASRREGETQYF.

The chain combines TRBV20-1 with TRBJ1-6, with a possible D match to TRBD1 (5 bases). Trimming removed 5 bases at V and 5 bases at J, with 13 bases between. This CDR3 is built from 14 residues. Germline V gene sequence: CDR1 DFQATT, CDR2 SNEGSKA (reference sequence). Written as DNA, the CDR3 is TGCAGTGCTGGAGGGGAGGCCCATAATTCACCCCTCCACTTT. Translated: CSAGGEAHNSPLHF.

This clonotype was observed a handful of times. The gene calls are TRBV3-1 and TRBJ2-7; a weak D match, TRBD2 (6 bases). There are 13 residues in the CDR3. CDR1 and CDR2 (germline): LGHDT, YNNKEL (reference sequence). The V and J ends lost 3 bases and 6 bases respectively, with 12 bases between them. The CDR3 is CASSQRGPSEQYF. DNA for the CDR3: TGTGCCAGCAGCCAGCGGGGTCCGAGCGAGCAGTACTTC.

This clonotype was picked up one time. V usage is TRBV6-1 and J usage is TRBJ2-1; D may be TRBD2 (6 bases). Trimming stripped 4 bases from V and 5 bases from J, with 9 bases between. The CDR3 sequence is 13 residues long. Germline assignment: CDR1 MNHNS and CDR2 SASEGT. In DNA, the CDR3 is TGTGCCAGCAGTGGCGGGGCCAACAATGAGCAGTTCTTC. Its translation: CASSGGANNEQFF.

V usage is TRBV6-5 and J usage is TRBJ2-1; 12 bases align to TRBD2. After removal of 4 bases from V and 3 bases from J, the junction contained 10 bases not matched to a gene. The CDR3 is 18 residues long. Germline V lookup: CDR1 MNHEY, CDR2 SVGAGI. In DNA form, the CDR3 reads TGTGCCAGCAGTTCCCCGAAACTAGCGGGGGGCCACTACAATGAGCAGTTCTTC. It specifies CASSSPKLAGGHYNEQFF.

As concerns this clonotype: A junction boundary mismatches the germline segment, possibly from a read error. V is TRBV10-2 and J is TRBJ1-5; the D is unclear. The length of the CDR3 is 13 residues. The germline V gene has CDR1 WSHSY and CDR2 SAAADI. The CDR3 coding sequence is TGCGCCAGCAGTGAATTAAGCACTCAGCCCCAGCATTTT. Translation: CASSELSTQPQHF.

The CDR3 region is CASIPYMGGMNTEAFF. In DNA form, the CDR3 reads TGTGCCAGTATACCATATATGGGGGGGATGAACACTGAAGCTTTCTTT. The rearrangement links TRBV27 to TRBJ1-1; the D gene is possibly TRBD1 (5 bases). Trimming took off 9 bases at V and 0 bases at J, with 20 bases between the two ends. Germline assignment: CDR1 MNHEY and CDR2 SMNVEV (reference sequence). The length of the CDR3 is 16 residues.

The chain joins TRBV28 to TRBJ2-5, with TRBD2 as a possible D gene (6 bases). Germline assignment: CDR1 MDHEN and CDR2 SYDVKM. The CDR3 runs 17 residues. V was trimmed by 5 bases and J by 11 bases, leaving 30 bases between them. The CDR3 loop is CASSEPTVTVTPRGQYF. CDR3 DNA sequence: TGTGCCAGCAGTGAGCCGACCGTGACAGTGACCCCTCGGGGGCAGTACTTC.

The chain uses TRBV6-5 and TRBJ2-1, with TRBD2 matching over 8 bases. V lost 6 bases to trimming and J lost 7 bases; unmatched junction nucleotides: 11. The CDR3 sequence is 15 residues long. From germline, CDR1 is MNHEY and CDR2 SVGAGI. CDR3 DNA sequence: TGTGCCAGCAGAGGTATCGGGGGGGCAGGGAATGAGCAGTTCTTC. Protein: CASRGIGGAGNEQFF.

The chain has TRBV7-8 and TRBJ1-2, with D unclear. Germline assignment: CDR1 SGHVS and CDR2 FQNEAQ. Deletions cut 1 base from V and 0 bases from J, with 12 bases between. This CDR3 is 16 amino acids long. The CDR3: CASSLGATGANYGYTF. DNA for the CDR3: TGTGCCAGCAGCTTAGGGGCGACGGGAGCTAACTATGGCTACACCTTC.

The V call is TRBV4-3, the J call TRBJ1-4; D is unresolved. CDR1 and CDR2 (germline): LGHNA, YSLEER. This CDR3 has 16 residues. Trimming removed 3 bases from V and 8 bases from J, with 19 bases in between. CDR3 sequence: CASSQDYEVIGEKLFF. As DNA, the CDR3 is TGCGCCAGCAGCCAGGACTACGAGGTTATCGGGGAAAAACTGTTTTTT.

The V gene is TRBV12-3 or TRBV12-4, the J gene TRBJ1-1, with a tentative D call TRBD1 (5 bases). V lost 10 bases, J lost 11 bases, and 17 bases lay in between. This CDR3 spans 11 amino acids. The CDR3 nucleotides are TGTGCCACCGAGAGGGGCCGTGAGGCTTTCTTT. It specifies CATERGREAFF.

The chain has TRBV5-1 and TRBJ2-1; 8 nucleotides match TRBD2. Looked up from germline, CDR1 is SGHRS and CDR2 is YFSETQ. Trimming cost V 4 bases and J 4 bases; bases outside gene matches: 7. This CDR3 spans 15 amino acids. CDR3 loop: CASSSTSGPYNEQFF. The CDR3 nucleotides read TGCGCCAGCAGCAGTACTAGCGGACCTTACAATGAGCAGTTCTTC.

The V call is TRBV15, the J call TRBJ2-1; TRBD2 might be the D (5 bases). CDR1 and CDR2 (germline): LNHNV, YYDKDF (reference sequence). This CDR3 has 13 amino acids. V lost 1 base to trimming and J lost 10 bases, with 11 bases between them. The CDR3 DNA follows: TGTGCCACCAGCAGAGTAGGAGACTACGAGCAGTTCTTC. Its translation: CATSRVGDYEQFF.